This T cell receptor (beta chain) is drawn from a study of blood T cells in healthy people across ages. Combining a sample-barcoded 5' primer with a J-beta primer mix, a second PCR ran for about 6 to 11 cycles. TCRdb fed the 5' RACE reads into MiXCR, producing one record per CDR3 protein. The sample holds around 1,800,000 distinct CDR3 sequences, approximately 40% seen once. CDR1 SEHNR and CDR2 FQNEAQ come from the germline V gene (reference sequence). This CDR3 spans 17 amino acids. Study-level findings and limits: Naive CD4+ cells and diversity were both higher in long-lived donors than in aged donors.

As concerns this clonotype: Antigen specificity is unknown. Compared with germline, one end of the junction differs, possibly owing to a read error.

The chain carries TRBV7-9 and TRBJ2-6; perhaps TRBD1 as D (6 bases). The clonotype was recovered from a human donor in good health. Sequenced input: blood. The CDR3 loop reads CTSSQPDSSSGANVLTF. DNA for the CDR3: TGTACCAGCAGCCAACCGGACAGCAGCTCTGGGGCCAACGTCCTGACTTTC.